The 7 T cell receptor beta chains given below trace back to one sample, sequenced in a study of T cell changes during pregnancy in multiple sclerosis. Libraries were prepared by immunoSEQ multiplex PCR; TCRdb keeps only in-frame clonotypes and omits some of them. This sample yields roughly 84,000 clones, of which around 95% are seen a single time; less than 1.5% belongs to the top ten. Sequencing used peripheral blood, obtained in the third trimester of pregnancy. These receptors all come from a female donor in good health, enrolled as a control in a pregnancy study.

V usage is TRBV25-1 and J usage is TRBJ2-7; a possible D gene is TRBD2 (5 bases). The CDR3 is 17 residues long. Trimming cost V 4 bases and J 0 bases, with 19 bases left between them. Germline V CDR1 and CDR2: MGHDK, SYGVNS. Here the CDR3 reads CASSASQLAPSSYEQYF. The DNA of the CDR3 is TGTGCCAGCAGTGCCAGCCAGTTAGCGCCCAGCTCCTACGAGCAGTACTTC.

This chain uses TRBV2 with TRBJ2-5; D is perhaps TRBD1 (5 bases). V was trimmed by 6 bases and J by 5 bases, leaving 7 bases between them. This CDR3 contains 11 residues. Germline values: CDR1 SNHLY, CDR2 FYNNEI. The CDR3 spells CASRGLETQYF. The CDR3 region has the DNA TGTGCCAGCAGGGGGCTGGAGACCCAGTACTTC.

The chain is built from TRBV5-1 and TRBJ2-3, with 15 bases matching TRBD2. Germline loops: CDR1 SGHRS, CDR2 YFSETQ. V trimming: 4 bases; J trimming: 3 bases; junction bases outside the gene matches: 3. CDR3 length equals 16 residues. The CDR3 DNA reads as TGCGCCAGCAGCACCGGACTAGCGGGAGGGACAGATACGCAGTATTTT. Amino acids: CASSTGLAGGTDTQYF.

The chain's CDR3 is CASSSKIAGGPDEQYF. The CDR3 nucleotides read TGTGCCAGCAGCTCGAAAATAGCGGGAGGGCCGGACGAGCAGTACTTC. The V and J genes are TRBV5-4 and TRBJ2-7; 11 bases are shared with TRBD2. CDR1 SGHNT and CDR2 YYREEE come from the germline V gene (reference sequence). V trimming: 3 bases; J trimming: 5 bases; junction bases outside the gene matches: 10. The CDR3 has 16 amino acids.

V is TRBV10-1 and J is TRBJ1-1, with 7 bases lining up with TRBD1. The length of the CDR3 is 19 residues. Trimming cost V 6 bases and J 0 bases; bases outside gene matches: 19. CDR1 is WNHNN, CDR2 SYGVQD, per germline (reference sequence). The CDR3 sequence is CASSVCLNRDSGMNTEAFF. Written as DNA, the CDR3 is TGCGCCAGCAGCGTATGCTTGAACCGGGACAGCGGAATGAACACTGAAGCTTTCTTT.

The J gene is TRBJ2-7, the V gene TRBV4-1; TRBD1 might be the D (6 bases). V was pared by 4 bases and J by 3 bases, with 10 bases between. The CDR3 has 13 amino acids. Germline V gene lookup returns CDR1 MGHRA and CDR2 YSYEKL. In nucleotides, the CDR3 is TGCGCCAGCAGCCGATCGACAGGCTACGAGCAGTACTTC. It codes for CASSRSTGYEQYF.

This chain links TRBV5-1 with TRBJ2-5, with 8 nucleotides matching TRBD2. Losses at the gene ends were 3 bases for V and 6 bases for J; bases not matched to a gene: 13. The CDR3 is 16 amino acids. Germline CDR1 and CDR2: SGHRS and YFSETQ. The CDR3 here is CASSYRAAGDGKTQYF. CDR3 DNA: TGCGCCAGCAGCTACCGAGCAGCGGGAGATGGAAAGACCCAGTACTTC.